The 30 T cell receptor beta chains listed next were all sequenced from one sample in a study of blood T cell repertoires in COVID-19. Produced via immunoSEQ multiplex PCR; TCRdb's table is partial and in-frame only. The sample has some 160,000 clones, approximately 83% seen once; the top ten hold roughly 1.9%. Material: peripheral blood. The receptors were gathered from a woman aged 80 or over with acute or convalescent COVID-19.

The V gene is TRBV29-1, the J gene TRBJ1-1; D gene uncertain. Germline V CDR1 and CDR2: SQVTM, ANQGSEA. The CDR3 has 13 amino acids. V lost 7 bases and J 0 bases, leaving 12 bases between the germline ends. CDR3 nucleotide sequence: TGCAGCGCCAAACTGAGCATGAACACTGAAGCTTTCTTT. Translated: CSAKLSMNTEAFF.

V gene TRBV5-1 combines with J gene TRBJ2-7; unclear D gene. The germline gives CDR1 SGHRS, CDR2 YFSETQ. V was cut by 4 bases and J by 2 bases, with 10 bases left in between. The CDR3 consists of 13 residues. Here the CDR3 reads CASSPTVTYEQYF. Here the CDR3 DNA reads TGCGCCAGCAGCCCTACAGTCACCTACGAGCAGTACTTC.

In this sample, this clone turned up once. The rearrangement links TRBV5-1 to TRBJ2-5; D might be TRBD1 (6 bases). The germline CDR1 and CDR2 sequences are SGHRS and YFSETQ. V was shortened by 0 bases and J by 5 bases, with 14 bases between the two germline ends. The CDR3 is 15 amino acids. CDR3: CASSLAQGGPETQYF. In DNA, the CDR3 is TGCGCCAGCAGCTTGGCACAGGGTGGGCCGGAGACCCAGTACTTC.

Here the CDR3 reads CASSQLLTPTDTQYF. CDR3 DNA sequence: TGCGCCAGCAGCCAACTACTAACCCCCACAGATACGCAGTATTTT. The chain joins TRBV4-1 to TRBJ2-3; the D is unclear. Trimming stripped 2 bases from V and 2 bases from J, with 11 bases between. This CDR3 is built from 15 residues. The germline gives CDR1 MGHRA, CDR2 YSYEKL.

The CDR3 DNA follows: TGTGCCAGCAGCTTAGCGGGGAACACCGGGGAGCTGTTTTTT. Residues: CASSLAGNTGELFF. The rearrangement uses TRBV5-6 and TRBJ2-2; a possible D gene is TRBD2 (6 bases). The V and J ends lost 2 bases and 1 base respectively, with 6 bases between them. Germline V lookup: CDR1 SGHDT, CDR2 YYEEEE. This CDR3 is 14 amino acids long.

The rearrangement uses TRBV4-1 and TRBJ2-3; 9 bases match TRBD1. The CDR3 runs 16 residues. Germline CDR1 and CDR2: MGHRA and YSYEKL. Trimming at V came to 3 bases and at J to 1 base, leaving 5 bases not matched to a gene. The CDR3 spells CASSQGWTGGTDTQYF. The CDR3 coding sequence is TGCGCCAGCAGCCAGGGTTGGACAGGGGGCACAGATACGCAGTATTTT.

The CDR3 protein is CASSYDTSNQPQHF. The CDR3 DNA reads TGTGCCAGCAGCTACGACACCTCCAATCAGCCCCAGCATTTT. This chain connects TRBV7-2 to TRBJ1-5; no firm D call. With 4 bases removed from V and 3 bases from J, the gap between germline ends came to 10 bases. The CDR3 has 14 residues. Germline CDR1 is SGHTA and CDR2 is FQGNSA.

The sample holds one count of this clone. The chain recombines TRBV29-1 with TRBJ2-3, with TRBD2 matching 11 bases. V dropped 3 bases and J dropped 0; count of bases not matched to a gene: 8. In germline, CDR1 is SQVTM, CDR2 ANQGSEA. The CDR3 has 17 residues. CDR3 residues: CSVDRLAGGPSTDTQYF. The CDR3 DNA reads TGCAGCGTTGATCGGCTAGCGGGGGGACCGAGCACAGATACGCAGTATTTT.

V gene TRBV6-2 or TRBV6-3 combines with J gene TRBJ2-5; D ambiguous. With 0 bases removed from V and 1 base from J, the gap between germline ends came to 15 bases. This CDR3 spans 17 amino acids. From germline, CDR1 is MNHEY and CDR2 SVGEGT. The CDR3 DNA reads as TGTGCCAGCAGTTACTCAGGCCAGCCCCGGAGCCAAGAGACCCAGTACTTC. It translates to CASSYSGQPRSQETQYF.

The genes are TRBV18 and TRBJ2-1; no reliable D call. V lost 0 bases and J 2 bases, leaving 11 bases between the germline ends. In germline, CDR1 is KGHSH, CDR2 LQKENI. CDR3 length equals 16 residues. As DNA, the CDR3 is TGTGCCAGCTCACCACCCGGCCAGGCACCCTACAATGAGCAGTTCTTC. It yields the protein CASSPPGQAPYNEQFF.

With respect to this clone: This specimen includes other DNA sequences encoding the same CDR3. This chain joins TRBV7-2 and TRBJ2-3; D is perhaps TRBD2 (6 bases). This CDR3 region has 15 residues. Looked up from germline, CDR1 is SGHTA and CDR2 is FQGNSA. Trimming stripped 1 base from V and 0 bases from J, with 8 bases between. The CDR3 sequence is CASSLDGGSTDTQYF. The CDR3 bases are TGTGCCAGCAGCTTAGACGGAGGGAGCACAGATACGCAGTATTTT.

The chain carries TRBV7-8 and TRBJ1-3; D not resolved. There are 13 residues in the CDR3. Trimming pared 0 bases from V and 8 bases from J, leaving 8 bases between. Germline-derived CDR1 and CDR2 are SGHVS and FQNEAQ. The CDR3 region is CASSLALQDTIYF. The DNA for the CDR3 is TGTGCCAGCAGCTTAGCTCTTCAGGACACCATATATTTT.

The DNA of the CDR3 is TGTGCCAGCAGCTCAGGACAGGGGGCCGACACTGAAGCTTTCTTT. Its translation: CASSSGQGADTEAFF. This sequence joins TRBV7-3 and TRBJ1-1; 11 bases align to TRBD1. Trimming at V came to 4 bases and at J to 3 bases, leaving 4 bases not matched to a gene. Germline loops: CDR1 SGHTA, CDR2 FQGTGA. The CDR3 is 15 amino acids.

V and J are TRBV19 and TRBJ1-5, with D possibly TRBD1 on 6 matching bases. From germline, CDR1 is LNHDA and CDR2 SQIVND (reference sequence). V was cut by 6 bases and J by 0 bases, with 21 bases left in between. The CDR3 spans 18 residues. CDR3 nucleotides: TGTGCCAGTAGGATGGAGGTCAACAGGGATTATAGCAATCAGCCCCAGCATTTT. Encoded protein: CASRMEVNRDYSNQPQHF.

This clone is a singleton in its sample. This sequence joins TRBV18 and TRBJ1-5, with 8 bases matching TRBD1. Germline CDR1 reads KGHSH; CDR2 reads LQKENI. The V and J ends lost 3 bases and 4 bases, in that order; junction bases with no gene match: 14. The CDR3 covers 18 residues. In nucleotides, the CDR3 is TGTGCCAGCTCACCCTCGTTGCGGACAGGGATCAGAAATCAGCCCCAGCATTTT. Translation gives CASSPSLRTGIRNQPQHF.

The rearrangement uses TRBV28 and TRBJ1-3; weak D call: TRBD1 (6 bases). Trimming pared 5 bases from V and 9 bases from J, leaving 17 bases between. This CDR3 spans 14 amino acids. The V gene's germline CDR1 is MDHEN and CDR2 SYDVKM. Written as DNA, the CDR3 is TGTGCCAGCAGTCGACAGGCTTCCTCGCGCACCATATATTTT. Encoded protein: CASSRQASSRTIYF.

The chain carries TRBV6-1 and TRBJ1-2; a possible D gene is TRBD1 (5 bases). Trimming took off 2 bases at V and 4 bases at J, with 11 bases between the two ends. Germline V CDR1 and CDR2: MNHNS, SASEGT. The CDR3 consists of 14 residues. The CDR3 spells CASSERGTSYGYTF. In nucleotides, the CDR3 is TGTGCCAGCAGTGAAAGGGGAACCTCCTATGGCTACACCTTC.

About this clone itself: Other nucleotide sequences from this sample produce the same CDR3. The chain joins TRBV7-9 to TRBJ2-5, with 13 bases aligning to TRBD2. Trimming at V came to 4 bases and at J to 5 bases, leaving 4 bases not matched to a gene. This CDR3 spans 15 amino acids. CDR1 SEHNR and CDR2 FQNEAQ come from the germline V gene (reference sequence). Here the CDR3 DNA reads TGTGCCAGCAGCTCTGGACTAGCGGGAGTGGAGACCCAGTACTTC. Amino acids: CASSSGLAGVETQYF.

The CDR3 region is CASSPGTDNSPLHF. In DNA, the CDR3 is TGCGCCAGCAGCCCCGGGACAGATAATTCACCCCTCCACTTT. The gene calls are TRBV5-1 and TRBJ1-6; 7 bases map to TRBD1. The length of the CDR3 is 14 residues. V trimming: 4 bases; J trimming: 5 bases; junction bases outside the gene matches: 3. Germline values: CDR1 SGHRS, CDR2 YFSETQ.

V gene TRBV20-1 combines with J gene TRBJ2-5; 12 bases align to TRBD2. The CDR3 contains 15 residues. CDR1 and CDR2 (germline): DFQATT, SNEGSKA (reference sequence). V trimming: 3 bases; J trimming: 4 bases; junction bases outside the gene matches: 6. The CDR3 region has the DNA TGCAGTGCTAGTTCTAGCGGGAGGGCGGGAGAGACCCAGTACTTC. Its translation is CSASSSGRAGETQYF.

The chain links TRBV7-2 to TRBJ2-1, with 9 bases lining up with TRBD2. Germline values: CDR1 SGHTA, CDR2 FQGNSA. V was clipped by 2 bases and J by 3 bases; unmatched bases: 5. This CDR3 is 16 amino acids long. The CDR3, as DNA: TGTGCCAGCAGCTTATTTGGCGGGAGGGTCTACAATGAGCAGTTCTTC. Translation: CASSLFGGRVYNEQFF.

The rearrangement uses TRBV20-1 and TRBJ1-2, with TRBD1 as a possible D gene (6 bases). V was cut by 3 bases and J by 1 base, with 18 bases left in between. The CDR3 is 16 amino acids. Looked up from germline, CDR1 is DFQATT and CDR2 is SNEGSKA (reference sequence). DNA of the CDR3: TGCAGTGCTAGTTCAGGGGCCGGCTATGATAACTATGGCTACACCTTC. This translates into CSASSGAGYDNYGYTF.

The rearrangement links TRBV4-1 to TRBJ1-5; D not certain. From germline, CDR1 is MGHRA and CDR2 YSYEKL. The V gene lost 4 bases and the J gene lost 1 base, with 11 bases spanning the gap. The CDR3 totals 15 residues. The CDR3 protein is CASSLDLFSNQPQHF. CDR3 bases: TGCGCCAGCAGCCTAGACCTGTTCAGCAATCAGCCCCAGCATTTT.

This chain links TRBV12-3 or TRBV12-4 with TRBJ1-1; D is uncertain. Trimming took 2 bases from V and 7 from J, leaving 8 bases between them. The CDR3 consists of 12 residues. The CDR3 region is CASSLRTDEAFF. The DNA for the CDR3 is TGTGCCAGCAGTTTAAGAACAGATGAAGCTTTCTTT.

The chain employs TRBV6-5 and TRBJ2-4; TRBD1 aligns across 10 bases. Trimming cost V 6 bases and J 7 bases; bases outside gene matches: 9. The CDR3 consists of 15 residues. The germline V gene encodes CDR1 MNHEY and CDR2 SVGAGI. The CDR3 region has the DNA TGTGCCAGCAGCCTATCCGACAGGGGGCGGAACATTCAGTACTTC. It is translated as CASSLSDRGRNIQYF.

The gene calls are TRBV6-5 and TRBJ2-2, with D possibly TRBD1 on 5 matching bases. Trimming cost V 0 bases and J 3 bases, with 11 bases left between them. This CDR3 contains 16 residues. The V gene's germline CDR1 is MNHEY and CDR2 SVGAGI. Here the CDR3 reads CASSYSISGYTGELFF. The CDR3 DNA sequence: TGTGCCAGCAGTTACTCGATTTCAGGGTACACCGGGGAGCTGTTTTTT.

The CDR3 loop is CASSSGLAGTYNEQFF. The CDR3 DNA reads as TGTGCCAGCAGTTCTGGACTAGCGGGGACTTACAATGAGCAGTTCTTC. The chain couples TRBV6-2 or TRBV6-3 to TRBJ2-1, with 12 positions matching TRBD2. J lost 4 bases, V lost 4 bases, and 5 bases had no gene match. The length of the CDR3 is 16 residues. The germline V gene encodes CDR1 MNHEY and CDR2 SVGEGT.

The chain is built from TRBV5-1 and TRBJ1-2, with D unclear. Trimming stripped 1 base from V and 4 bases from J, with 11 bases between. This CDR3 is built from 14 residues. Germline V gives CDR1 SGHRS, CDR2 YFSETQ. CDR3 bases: TGCGCCAGCAGCTTGAACAGCCTGAGCTATGGCTACACCTTC. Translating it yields CASSLNSLSYGYTF.

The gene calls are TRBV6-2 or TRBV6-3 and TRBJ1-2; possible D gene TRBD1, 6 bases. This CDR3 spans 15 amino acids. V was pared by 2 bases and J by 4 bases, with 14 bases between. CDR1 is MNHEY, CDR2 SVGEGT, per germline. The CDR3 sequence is CASSYRQTGSYGYTF. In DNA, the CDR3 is TGTGCCAGCAGTTACCGACAAACAGGGTCCTATGGCTACACCTTC.

The CDR3 region has the DNA TGTGCCAGCAGCCCGGGACTAGCGGGAGGGTCCTCCTACAATGAGCAGTTCTTC. Translating it yields CASSPGLAGGSSYNEQFF. The chain couples TRBV5-4 to TRBJ2-1, with 16 bases that match TRBD2. CDR3 length: 18 amino acids. After removal of 4 bases from V and 0 bases from J, the junction contained 4 bases not matched to a gene. CDR1 SGHNT and CDR2 YYREEE come from the germline V gene (reference sequence).